The sequence of this T cell receptor beta chain was determined in a study of blood T cell repertoires in COVID-19. Looking at the study overall: The samples span acute and convalescent COVID-19 from the United States, Italy and Spain. Sample material is recorded as cDNA or gDNA derived from T cells, B-cell-depleted T cells, or PBMCs.

Original analysis: Amplified reference gene primers provided the basis for estimating nucleated cell counts. Assay: immunoSEQ multiplex PCR; the TCRdb copy retains only in-frame clones and omits some. V, J and clone size reflect that table, while D and trimming were determined from the DNA. The table shows over 85,000 clones, with around 90% occurring only once. CDR1 and CDR2 (germline): SGHRS, YFSETQ. The V end lost 4 bases, the J end lost 9 bases, and 22 bases lay between the germline ends. The CDR3 consists of 15 residues. The V call is TRBV5-1, the J call TRBJ2-5; D perhaps matches TRBD2 (5 bases). This TCR was recovered from a man aged 50 to 59 with active COVID-19. Sequencing was done on a sample of peripheral blood. Here the CDR3 reads CASSPKRWEPVAQYF. The CDR3 bases are TGCGCCAGCAGCCCCAAGCGGTGGGAACCCGTGGCCCAGTACTTC.